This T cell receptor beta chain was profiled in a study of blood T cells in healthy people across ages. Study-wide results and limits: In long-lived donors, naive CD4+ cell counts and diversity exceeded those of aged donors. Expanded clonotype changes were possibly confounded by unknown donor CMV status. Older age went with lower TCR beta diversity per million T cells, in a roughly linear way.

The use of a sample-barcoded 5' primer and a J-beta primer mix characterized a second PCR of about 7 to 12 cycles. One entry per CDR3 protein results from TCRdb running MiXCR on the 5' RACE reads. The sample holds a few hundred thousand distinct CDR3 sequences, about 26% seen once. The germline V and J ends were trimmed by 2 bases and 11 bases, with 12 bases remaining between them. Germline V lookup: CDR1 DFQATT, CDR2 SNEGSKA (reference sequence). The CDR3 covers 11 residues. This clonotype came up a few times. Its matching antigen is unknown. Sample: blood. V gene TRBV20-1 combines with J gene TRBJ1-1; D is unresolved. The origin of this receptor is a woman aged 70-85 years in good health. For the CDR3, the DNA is TGCAGTGCTAGACCGGGCCTCGGGGCTTTCTTT. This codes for CSARPGLGAFF.